In its sample, the clone carrying this T cell receptor (beta chain) was seen a few times. Looked up from germline, CDR1 is SGHNT and CDR2 is YYREEE (reference sequence). This CDR3 is built from 14 residues. Trimming removed 5 bases from V and 0 bases from J, with 11 bases in between. The assay was immunoSEQ multiplex PCR, and TCRdb's table has in-frame clones only and misses some. In the table there are about 15,000 clones, around 70% of which are singletons. These data originate in a study of T cell repertoires in MIS-A myocarditis. The sequenced sample consisted of left ventricle heart tissue obtained at autopsy. The TCR comes from a man between 18 and 29 years old with fulminant myocarditis from multisystem inflammatory syndrome in adults (MIS-A) after COVID-19. The rearrangement uses TRBV5-4 and TRBJ2-5; tentative D call: TRBD2 (6 bases). CDR3 sequence reads: CASRPEGYQETQYF. DNA for the CDR3: TGTGCCAGCAGGCCGGAGGGGTACCAAGAGACCCAGTACTTC.